Shown below are 10 T cell receptor beta chains from a single sample sequenced in a study of glioma-infiltrating T cells after dendritic cell vaccination. Generated by immunoSEQ multiplex PCR, the TCRdb table keeps only in-frame clones and is missing some. The sample holds 95,000 or so clones, under 90% seen once. The sequencing used blood, collected before dendritic cell vaccination. The source is a human donor with glioblastoma.

In the case of this clone: The same CDR3 can be traced to other DNA sequences in this sample. The chain joins TRBV5-1 to TRBJ2-5; D is undetermined. CDR3 length: 14 residues. V was cut by 0 bases and J by 1 base, with 7 bases left in between. Per germline, CDR1 SGHRS and CDR2 YFSETQ. The CDR3 coding sequence is TGCGCCAGCAGCTTGGGAGGCGTCCAAGAGACCCAGTACTTC. Its translation is CASSLGGVQETQYF.

The gene calls are TRBV5-1 and TRBJ2-2, with 9 bases fitting TRBD1. Germline lookup yields CDR1 SGHRS and CDR2 YFSETQ. V lost 4 bases to trimming and J lost 4 bases; unmatched junction nucleotides: 8. There are 16 residues in the CDR3. This CDR3 is CASSLPTGQGTGELFF. As DNA, the CDR3 is TGCGCCAGCAGCCTACCGACGGGACAGGGCACCGGGGAGCTGTTTTTT. The variable domain in full, completed from reference TRBV5-1 and TRBJ2-2, reads KAGVTQTPRYLIKTRGQQVTLSCSPISGHRSVSWYQQTPGQGLQFLFEYFSETQRNKGNFPGRFSGRQFSNSRSEMNVSTLELGDSALYLCASSLPTGQGTGELFFGEGSRLTVL.

The chain joins TRBV4-1 to TRBJ1-1; D remains ambiguous. Germline CDR1 is MGHRA and CDR2 is YSYEKL. Trimming left V 0 bases short and J 4 bases short, with 9 bases between. This CDR3 is 14 amino acids long. DNA for the CDR3: TGCGCCAGCAGCCAAGAGACAAGGCTCACTGAAGCTTTCTTT. It yields the protein CASSQETRLTEAFF.

The chain links TRBV7-2 to TRBJ2-3, with D hard to call. The CDR3 runs 14 residues. The V gene lost 6 bases and the J gene lost 4 bases, with 14 bases spanning the gap. Germline assignment: CDR1 SGHTA and CDR2 FQGNSA. CDR3 DNA sequence: TGTGCCAGCAGTCATTCCCGACATTCAGATACGCAGTATTTT. Its protein product is CASSHSRHSDTQYF.

The chain joins TRBV2 to TRBJ1-6; no reliable D call. CDR1 is SNHLY, CDR2 FYNNEI, per germline. The V end lost 3 bases, the J end lost 14 bases, and 8 bases lay between the germline ends. This CDR3 has 11 residues. The CDR3 loop reads CASSDWASLHF. CDR3 bases: TGTGCCAGCAGTGATTGGGCATCCCTCCACTTT.

The chain is built from TRBV5-4 and TRBJ1-3; D is perhaps TRBD1 (6 bases). The length of the CDR3 is 15 residues. Germline CDR1 reads SGHNT; CDR2 reads YYREEE (reference sequence). Trimming removed 4 bases at V and 1 base at J, with 12 bases between. CDR3 sequence (DNA): TGTGCCAGCAGCCCAGGGGAACTTTCTGGAAACACCATATATTTT. Residues: CASSPGELSGNTIYF.

The V gene is TRBV6-1, the J gene TRBJ2-4, with a possible D match to TRBD1 (6 bases). Looked up from germline, CDR1 is MNHNS and CDR2 is SASEGT. CDR3 size: 15 residues. Trimming took 9 bases from V and 0 from J, leaving 15 bases between them. CDR3 loop: CASKGVTLAKNIQYF. DNA for the CDR3: TGTGCCAGTAAGGGGGTCACTCTAGCCAAAAACATTCAGTACTTC.

The chain joins TRBV30 to TRBJ2-7; a possible D gene is TRBD1 (6 bases). This CDR3 is 12 amino acids long. With 6 bases removed from V and 2 bases from J, the gap between germline ends came to 11 bases. Per the germline V gene, CDR1 is GTSNPN and CDR2 is SVGIG (reference sequence). The CDR3 DNA reads TGTGCCTGCTTGACAGGAGCCTACGAGCAGTACTTC. It specifies CACLTGAYEQYF.

This chain joins TRBV5-4 and TRBJ2-7; TRBD2 might be the D (7 bases). The V gene's germline CDR1 is SGHNT and CDR2 YYREEE (reference sequence). V was clipped by 7 bases and J by 4 bases, with 18 bases between them. The CDR3 is 14 residues long. CDR3 bases: TGTGCCAGCGGGAGGGGGGGGGAGCCATACGAGCAGTACTTC. It encodes CASGRGGEPYEQYF.

This chain uses TRBV5-1 with TRBJ1-1; 7 positions agree with TRBD1. CDR1 is SGHRS and CDR2 is YFSETQ in the germline V gene. J gave up 1 base and V 4 bases, and 4 bases lay outside the gene matches. This CDR3 region has 14 residues. The CDR3 DNA sequence: TGCGCCAGCAGCCTTCAGGGGGGGAACACTGAAGCTTTCTTT. Translating gives CASSLQGGNTEAFF.